One sample yielded the 26 T cell receptor beta chains listed below, sequenced in a study of cytomegalovirus exposure and HLA in healthy donors. The PCR had 60 Vbeta and 13 Jbeta primers. The method was immunoSEQ multiplex PCR; TCRdb's version includes in-frame clones alone and lacks a portion of them. The sample holds 190,000 or so clones; roughly four fifths are singletons and the top ten take roughly 1.6%. The sequencing sample was made of PBMCs. All receptors derive from a man aged 50-59 years in good health and CMV-seronegative.

This chain connects TRBV5-1 to TRBJ2-5; TRBD2 might be the D (6 bases). Germline assignment: CDR1 SGHRS and CDR2 YFSETQ. The CDR3 is 14 residues long. V gave up 1 base and J gave up 2 bases, with 9 bases separating them. The CDR3 region has the DNA TGCGCCAGCAGCTTGCGGGGAGGACAAGAGACCCAGTACTTC. Amino acid sequence: CASSLRGGQETQYF.

This chain connects TRBV27 to TRBJ2-7; D remains ambiguous. The germline CDR1 and CDR2 sequences are MNHEY and SMNVEV (reference sequence). V shed 7 bases and J shed 3 bases, with 10 bases lying between them. The CDR3 has 12 residues. The DNA for the CDR3 is TGTGCCAGCAACTACGGTCGCTACGAGCAGTACTTC. Encoded protein: CASNYGRYEQYF.

Concerning this clone itself: The sample carries other DNA sequences with the same CDR3. The chain links TRBV7-9 to TRBJ2-7; weak D call: TRBD1 (7 bases). CDR1 is SEHNR, CDR2 FQNEAQ, per germline (reference sequence). This CDR3 contains 14 residues. V lost 2 bases, J lost 2 bases, and 10 bases lay in between. CDR3 loop: CASSLQGGPYEQYF. In DNA, the CDR3 is TGTGCCAGCAGCTTACAGGGGGGTCCCTACGAGCAGTACTTC.

This chain connects TRBV6-1 to TRBJ2-7; 13 positions agree with TRBD2. The CDR3 is 17 residues long. The germline CDR1 and CDR2 sequences are MNHNS and SASEGT. J gave up 0 bases and V 3 bases, and 5 bases lay outside the gene matches. CDR3 sequence reads: CASSEPGLAGVSYEQYF. CDR3 sequence (DNA): TGTGCCAGCAGTGAGCCCGGACTAGCGGGGGTCTCCTACGAGCAGTACTTC.

This chain links TRBV11-2 with TRBJ1-4, with 8 bases identical to TRBD1. Per the germline V gene, CDR1 is SGHAT and CDR2 is FQNNGV. V was pared by 4 bases and J by 7 bases, with 8 bases of the junction left unmatched. This CDR3 is built from 15 residues. The CDR3: CASSSWTGLGEKLFF. DNA for the CDR3: TGTGCCAGCAGCTCCTGGACAGGGTTAGGTGAAAAACTGTTTTTT.

This chain uses TRBV27 with TRBJ1-1; 10 bases are shared with TRBD1. Germline CDR1 and CDR2: MNHEY and SMNVEV (reference sequence). The trim removed 7 bases at V and 2 bases at J, leaving 4 bases unmatched. The CDR3 length is 14 residues. CDR3 sequence (DNA): TGTGCCAGCAAGAGACAGGGGGCCAACACTGAAGCTTTCTTT. This gives the protein CASKRQGANTEAFF.

This clone has a handful of counts. The chain employs TRBV5-1 and TRBJ1-4; tentative D call: TRBD1 (5 bases). Trimming shortened V by 0 bases and J by 0 bases, and 6 bases separated the two germline ends. The CDR3 contains 15 residues. Germline V lookup: CDR1 SGHRS, CDR2 YFSETQ. The DNA for the CDR3 is TGCGCCAGCAGCTTGGCAGGGACAACTAATGAAAAACTGTTTTTT. It codes for CASSLAGTTNEKLFF.

The rearrangement joins TRBV19 to TRBJ2-7; D may be TRBD2 (5 bases). Trimming took off 5 bases at V and 3 bases at J, with 14 bases between the two ends. Germline CDR1 reads LNHDA; CDR2 reads SQIVND (reference sequence). The CDR3 extends over 14 amino acids. The CDR3 nucleotides read TGTGCCAGTAGTTCCCCGGGGTCTTTCTACGAGCAGTACTTC. This codes for CASSSPGSFYEQYF.

The chain carries TRBV7-6 and TRBJ2-5; 12 bases map to TRBD2. The CDR3 is 17 residues long. V was clipped by 1 base and J by 4 bases; unmatched bases: 7. Germline values: CDR1 SGHVS, CDR2 FNYEAQ. This CDR3 reads CASSLGASGGVRETQYF. As DNA, the CDR3 is TGTGCCAGCAGCTTAGGAGCTAGCGGGGGGGTGAGAGAGACCCAGTACTTC.

This clone was recorded only once. The rearrangement joins TRBV10-3 to TRBJ2-3, with 7 bases that match TRBD2. The CDR3 loop spans 14 amino acids. Germline CDR1 is ENHRY and CDR2 is SYGVKD. V gave up 6 bases and J gave up 2 bases; unmatched junction bases: 5. Here the CDR3 reads CAIRSLASTDTQYF. CDR3 coding DNA: TGTGCCATCAGATCACTAGCGTCCACAGATACGCAGTATTTT.

The chain uses TRBV4-3 and TRBJ2-7, with 7 bases aligning to TRBD1. The CDR3 consists of 15 residues. The V segment lost 4 bases and the J segment 4 bases; nucleotides outside the gene matches: 10. CDR1 LGHNA and CDR2 YSLEER come from the germline V gene. CDR3 nucleotides: TGCGCCAGCAGCCCCTCCGGGACAGAAGATTACGAGCAGTACTTC. Protein: CASSPSGTEDYEQYF.

The DNA of the CDR3 is TGCGCCAGCAGCCTAGCGGGACTGGAAAGCGATGAGCAGTTCTTC. It encodes CASSLAGLESDEQFF. The chain couples TRBV5-1 to TRBJ2-1, with 9 bases fitting TRBD2. J was trimmed by 8 bases and V by 4 bases; bases with no gene match: 10. Germline V lookup: CDR1 SGHRS, CDR2 YFSETQ. The CDR3 totals 15 residues.

The chain has TRBV29-1 and TRBJ2-5; D gene ambiguous. The CDR3 is 13 residues long. The V gene's germline CDR1 is SQVTM and CDR2 ANQGSEA. The CDR3 coding sequence is TGCGGCGCCCGCGGCGGCTCCCAAGAGACCCAGTACTTC. Its protein product is CGARGGSQETQYF.

The CDR3 reads CASSPSTRGEQYF. CDR3 DNA sequence: TGTGCCAGCTCACCATCGACTAGAGGCGAGCAGTACTTC. The chain carries TRBV18 and TRBJ2-7; a weak D match, TRBD2 (6 bases). Germline V gives CDR1 KGHSH, CDR2 LQKENI. The V and J ends lost 2 bases and 6 bases respectively, with 11 bases between them. This CDR3 spans 13 amino acids.

This rearrangement joins TRBV29-1 to TRBJ2-5, with TRBD1 matching over 8 bases. Germline V CDR1 and CDR2: SQVTM, ANQGSEA. This CDR3 has 16 amino acids. With 7 bases clipped from V and 5 bases from J, the junction kept 18 bases outside the gene matches. The CDR3 region has the DNA TGCAGCGCTGGCCGGAAAACAGGGGGAGTTCTTGAGACCCAGTACTTC. This gives the protein CSAGRKTGGVLETQYF.

The genes are TRBV18 and TRBJ2-3; D unclear. The CDR3 extends over 14 amino acids. Germline V lookup: CDR1 KGHSH, CDR2 LQKENI. The V end lost 0 bases, the J end lost 4 bases, and 8 bases lay between the germline ends. The CDR3 coding sequence is TGTGCCAGCTCACCACCTCCAACTTCAGATACGCAGTATTTT. It translates to CASSPPPTSDTQYF.

J is TRBJ2-3 and V is TRBV18, with 12 bases matching TRBD2. The CDR3 is made up of 14 amino acids. Germline CDR1 is KGHSH and CDR2 is LQKENI. V lost 3 bases to trimming and J lost 8 bases; unmatched junction nucleotides: 3. The DNA for the CDR3 is TGTGCCAGCTCACCTTGGACTAGCGGGGCTACGCAGTATTTT. This sequence encodes CASSPWTSGATQYF.

A single count supports this clone. The chain has TRBV5-1 and TRBJ2-2; 8 positions agree with TRBD1. V shed 3 bases and J 2 bases; nucleotides not matched to a gene: 12. The CDR3 runs to 18 residues. Germline V gene sequence: CDR1 SGHRS, CDR2 YFSETQ. The CDR3 sequence: CASSYPIGTGINTGELFF. The CDR3 coding sequence is TGCGCCAGCAGCTACCCAATCGGGACAGGTATCAACACCGGGGAGCTGTTTTTT. Full variable domain (rest looked up from reference TRBV5-1 and TRBJ2-2): KAGVTQTPRYLIKTRGQQVTLSCSPISGHRSVSWYQQTPGQGLQFLFEYFSETQRNKGNFPGRFSGRQFSNSRSEMNVSTLELGDSALYLCASSYPIGTGINTGELFFGEGSRLTVL.

The chain joins TRBV18 to TRBJ1-5, with TRBD1 identical over 8 bases. The ends lost 6 bases at V and 5 bases at J; junction bases unmatched: 9. CDR3 length equals 15 residues. Germline lookup yields CDR1 KGHSH and CDR2 LQKENI. CDR3 sequence reads: CASSPRTGNDQPQHF. CDR3 coding DNA: TGTGCCAGCTCCCCTAGGACAGGGAACGATCAGCCCCAGCATTTT.

Notes on this clone: One junction end disagrees with the germline gene, perhaps due to a read error. V usage is TRBV7-9 and J usage is TRBJ1-5; no clear D. Germline V gene sequence: CDR1 SEHNR, CDR2 FQNEAQ (reference sequence). The CDR3 sequence is 12 residues long. The CDR3, as DNA: TGTTCCAGCAGTCCCGGAGGGCAGCCCCAGCATTTT. Protein product: CSSSPGGQPQHF.

This clone was recorded a few times. The chain links TRBV5-6 to TRBJ1-5, with D perhaps matching TRBD1 (6 bases). The length of the CDR3 is 14 residues. The V gene lost 1 base and the J gene lost 3 bases, with 8 bases spanning the gap. Germline V gene lookup returns CDR1 SGHDT and CDR2 YYEEEE. The CDR3 loop reads CASSLYRDNQPQHF. The CDR3 coding sequence is TGTGCCAGCAGCTTGTACAGGGACAATCAGCCCCAGCATTTT.

For this clone: At one boundary the junction diverges from the germline segment, which might be a read error. The V call is TRBV7-7, the J call TRBJ2-2; tentative D call: TRBD1 (6 bases). The CDR3 consists of 15 residues. Germline V gene lookup returns CDR1 SSHAT and CDR2 FNYEAQ (reference sequence). The CDR3 DNA sequence: TGTGCTAGCAGCTACTTATTACAGGGTTCCGGGGAGCTGTTTTTT. This translates into CASSYLLQGSGELFF.

This chain uses TRBV9 with TRBJ2-7; 7 bases align to TRBD1. CDR1 is SGDLS, CDR2 YYNGEE, per germline. This CDR3 region has 16 residues. V trimming: 4 bases; J trimming: 4 bases; junction bases outside the gene matches: 14. CDR3 sequence (DNA): TGTGCCAGCAGCCCACGACAGACAGGGTCGGGATACGAGCAGTACTTC. Its translation is CASSPRQTGSGYEQYF.

This chain links TRBV19 with TRBJ1-5; D is uncertain. Germline CDR1 and CDR2: LNHDA and SQIVND (reference sequence). With 1 base removed from V and 1 base from J, the gap between germline ends came to 5 bases. The CDR3 runs 14 residues. The CDR3 spells CASSIAGSNQPQHF. The CDR3 nucleotides are TGTGCCAGTAGTATAGCAGGAAGCAATCAGCCCCAGCATTTT. Combining the CDR3 with reference TRBV19 and TRBJ1-5 gives the whole variable domain DGGITQSPKYLFRKEGQNVTLSCEQNLNHDAMYWYRQDPGQGLRLIYYSQIVNDFQKGDIAEGYSVSREKKESFPLTVTSAQKNPTAFYLCASSIAGSNQPQHFGDGTRLSIL.

This chain joins TRBV6-5 and TRBJ1-5, with 7 positions matching TRBD1. V dropped 6 bases and J dropped 6; count of bases not matched to a gene: 5. Germline V gives CDR1 MNHEY, CDR2 SVGAGI. The CDR3 covers 13 residues. The CDR3 loop reads CASSPTGFQPQHF. The CDR3 DNA is TGTGCCAGCAGCCCGACAGGGTTTCAGCCCCAGCATTTT.

The J gene is TRBJ2-4, the V gene TRBV28, with 15 bases identical to TRBD2. The CDR3 has 13 residues. After removal of 8 bases from V and 9 bases from J, the junction contained 2 bases not matched to a gene. Germline V lookup: CDR1 MDHEN, CDR2 SYDVKM. CDR3: CASGTSGRSIQYF. The CDR3 nucleotides read TGTGCCAGCGGGACTAGCGGGAGGAGCATTCAGTACTTC. Supplemented by reference TRBV28 and TRBJ2-4, the full variable domain reads DVKVTQSSRYLVKRTGEKVFLECVQDMDHENMFWYRQDPGLGLRLIYFSYDVKMKEKGDIPEGYSVSREKKERFSLILESASTNQTSMYLCASGTSGRSIQYFGAGTRLSVL.